This TCR beta chain was recorded in a study of blood T cell repertoires in COVID-19. Study context: Acute and convalescent COVID-19 samples came from the United States, Italy and Spain. T cells, B-cell-depleted T cells, or PBMCs provided the cDNA or gDNA that served as material.

In this sample, this clone turned up a few times. Germline V gives CDR1 SGDLS, CDR2 YYNGEE. The CDR3 spans 13 residues. The V gene lost 0 bases and the J gene lost 5 bases, with 8 bases spanning the gap. Original methodology: Quantification of nucleated cells was approximated via reference gene primer amplification. Data came from immunoSEQ multiplex PCR; TCRdb stores just in-frame clones and leaves some out. Clonal size and the V and J genes are those of that table, whereas D and trimming came from the DNA. The data hold about 200,000 clones, with roughly 86% observed a single time. This TCR was recovered from a man in his late teens or twenties with active or convalescent COVID-19. The sample comprised peripheral blood. The V gene is TRBV9, the J gene TRBJ1-1; D is perhaps TRBD1 (6 bases). CDR3 nucleotide sequence: TGTGCCAGCAGCGTAGCTCAGGGGACTGAAGCTTTCTTT. Protein: CASSVAQGTEAFF.